These 30 T cell receptor beta chains were sequenced from one sample in a study of blood T cells in healthy people across ages. With a J-beta primer mix and a sample-barcoded 5' primer, a second PCR ran about 6 to 11 cycles. TCRdb analysed the 5' RACE reads with MiXCR anew, one entry per CDR3 protein. The sample has roughly 800,000 distinct CDR3 sequences; 58% are singletons. The sequencing input was blood. The receptors originated from a man aged 25 to 40 in good health.

This clonotype was seen a few times. The J gene is TRBJ2-4, the V gene TRBV2; 7 positions match TRBD2. CDR1 is SNHLY, CDR2 FYNNEI, per germline. With V trimmed by 7 bases and J by 0 bases, 9 bases remained unmatched. The length of the CDR3 is 16 residues. Here the CDR3 reads CASITSGRLAKNIQYF. As DNA, the CDR3 is TGTGCCAGCATCACTTCCGGGAGGTTAGCCAAAAACATTCAGTACTTC. Drawing the rest from reference TRBV2 and TRBJ2-4, the complete variable domain is EPEVTQTPSHQVTQMGQEVILRCVPISNHLYFYWYRQILGQKVEFLVSFYNNEISEKSEIFDDQFSVERPDGSNFTLKIRSTKLEDSAMYFCASITSGRLAKNIQYFGAGTRLSVL.

This clonotype was seen a few times. This CDR3 reads CSARLGLGSETQYF. The CDR3 nucleotides are TGCAGTGCTAGACTGGGACTAGGATCCGAGACCCAGTACTTC. The J gene is TRBJ2-7, the V gene TRBV20-1; the match to TRBD2 covers 8 bases. The J call is doubtful: the DNA matches TRBJ2-5 better. The CDR3 has 14 residues. Germline V lookup: CDR1 DFQATT, CDR2 SNEGSKA (reference sequence).

This clonotype was counted only a few times. The chain has TRBV20-1 and TRBJ2-7; 13 nucleotides match TRBD2. The J segment lost 7 bases and the V segment lost 5 bases, leaving 8 bases of the junction unmatched. Germline lookup yields CDR1 DFQATT and CDR2 SNEGSKA (reference sequence). The CDR3 covers 14 residues. Here the CDR3 reads CSARTSGGAREQYF. The CDR3 DNA is TGCAGTGCTCGCACTAGCGGGGGGGCGCGGGAGCAGTACTTC.

Here the CDR3 reads CSTGSGYGYTF. The CDR3 nucleotides read TGCAGTACAGGGTCTGGGTATGGCTACACCTTC. The chain carries TRBV20-1 and TRBJ1-2; tentatively, D is TRBD1 (6 bases). This CDR3 is built from 11 residues. V dropped 8 bases and J dropped 5 bases, with 12 bases sitting between them. Germline V gene sequence: CDR1 DFQATT, CDR2 SNEGSKA (reference sequence).

This clonotype was recorded a few times. This chain joins TRBV29-1 and TRBJ2-7; possible D gene TRBD1, 5 bases. V was clipped by 4 bases and J by 2 bases, with 12 bases between them. CDR1 and CDR2 from the germline V gene are SQVTM and ANQGSEA. The CDR3 consists of 13 residues. The CDR3 bases are TGCAGCGTTGTGGGGCCCGAAGCCTACGAGCAGTACTTC. It is translated as CSVVGPEAYEQYF.

The table lists this clonotype with a few counts. The rearrangement uses TRBV6-6 and TRBJ2-7; the D gene is possibly TRBD1 (6 bases). This CDR3 contains 12 residues. Germline V gene data show CDR1 as MNHNY and CDR2 as SVGAGI (reference sequence). V shed 6 bases and J shed 12 bases, with 18 bases lying between them. DNA of the CDR3: TGTGCCAGCAGCCCCGGTGGCGGACAGATGTACTTC. This translates into CASSPGGGQMYF.

The chain has TRBV20-1 and TRBJ2-3; tentatively, D is TRBD1 or TRBD2 (6 bases each). V was clipped by 8 bases and J by 5 bases, with 14 bases between them. Per germline, CDR1 DFQATT and CDR2 SNEGSKA (reference sequence). CDR3 length: 12 amino acids. CDR3 amino acids: CSLEEGVDTQYF. In nucleotides, the CDR3 is TGCAGTCTAGAGGAGGGGGTAGATACGCAGTATTTT.

The rearrangement joins TRBV29-1 to TRBJ1-5; 8 bases are shared with TRBD1. The V segment lost 6 bases and the J segment 4 bases; nucleotides outside the gene matches: 5. The CDR3 covers 13 residues. Germline-derived CDR1 and CDR2 are SQVTM and ANQGSEA. CDR3 DNA sequence: TGCAGCGTCCGGACAGGGACGAATCAGCCCCAGCATTTT. As protein: CSVRTGTNQPQHF.

This clonotype was observed a handful of times. The rearrangement links TRBV20-1 to TRBJ2-5, with TRBD2 identical over 9 bases. V gave up 0 bases and J gave up 7 bases; unmatched junction bases: 12. Germline V gene data show CDR1 as DFQATT and CDR2 as SNEGSKA (reference sequence). There are 16 residues in the CDR3. The CDR3 here is CSARDPLAGSVVTQYF. Written as DNA, the CDR3 is TGCAGTGCTAGAGATCCCCTAGCGGGATCTGTTGTGACCCAGTACTTC.

In nucleotides, the CDR3 is TGTGCCAGCAGCTTGCAGGACGCAGATACGCAGTATTTT. This gives the protein CASSLQDADTQYF. The V and J genes are TRBV5-5 and TRBJ2-3; D is unresolved. Trimming removed 1 base at V and 4 bases at J, with 7 bases between. Germline V gives CDR1 SGHKS, CDR2 YYEKEE (reference sequence). The CDR3 length is 13 residues.

The J gene is TRBJ2-3, the V gene TRBV27; 7 bases agree with TRBD2. The CDR3 has 16 residues. V was clipped by 2 bases and J by 1 base; unmatched bases: 6. Germline values: CDR1 MNHEY, CDR2 SMNVEV (reference sequence). CDR3 coding DNA: TGTGCCAGCAGTTTAGGGGGAGGGCCCGGCACAGATACGCAGTATTTT. Protein sequence: CASSLGGGPGTDTQYF.

This clonotype has a handful of counts. The genes are TRBV20-1 and TRBJ2-3, with TRBD2 identical over 9 bases. The CDR3 is 16 residues long. Germline V lookup: CDR1 DFQATT, CDR2 SNEGSKA (reference sequence). J gave up 0 bases and V 1 base, and 5 bases lay outside the gene matches. CDR3 in DNA: TGCAGTGCTAGAGTTCCTAGCGGGGTCAGCACAGATACGCAGTATTTT. Translated: CSARVPSGVSTDTQYF.

Regarding this clonotype: Germline is not matched at one junction end, which may reflect a read error. The chain carries TRBV7-3 and TRBJ1-2, with 10 bases matching TRBD1. The CDR3 totals 14 residues. Germline lookup yields CDR1 SGHTA and CDR2 FQGTGA. CDR3: CASSSTGTGVGCTF. CDR3 DNA sequence: TGTGCCAGCAGCTCCACTGGGACAGGGGTCGGCTGCACCTTC.

The chain combines TRBV20-1 with TRBJ1-5; TRBD1 is a possible D gene (5 bases). The V and J ends lost 3 bases and 2 bases respectively, with 14 bases between them. From germline, CDR1 is DFQATT and CDR2 SNEGSKA (reference sequence). The CDR3 is 15 residues long. CDR3 loop: CSARTRGIGNQPQHF. In DNA, the CDR3 is TGCAGTGCTAGGACACGGGGCATCGGCAATCAGCCCCAGCATTTT.

This chain uses TRBV4-2 with TRBJ2-1; D is possibly TRBD1 (5 bases). Germline CDR1 and CDR2: LGHNA and YNFKEQ. The CDR3 consists of 14 residues. Trimming took off 4 bases at V and 8 bases at J, with 15 bases between the two ends. CDR3 residues: CASSPQGVIDEQFF. The CDR3 DNA reads TGTGCCAGCAGCCCACAAGGGGTTATCGATGAGCAGTTCTTC.

V and J are TRBV15 and TRBJ2-1; the D is unclear. V lost 0 bases to trimming and J lost 8 bases, with 8 bases between them. Per the germline V gene, CDR1 is LNHNV and CDR2 is YYDKDF (reference sequence). This CDR3 has 13 amino acids. CDR3 sequence (DNA): TGTGCCACCAGCAGAGATCCGTCAGATGAGCAGTTCTTC. This codes for CATSRDPSDEQFF. Combining the CDR3 with reference TRBV15 and TRBJ2-1 gives the whole variable domain DAMVIQNPRYQVTQFGKPVTLSCSQTLNHNVMYWYQQKSSQAPKLLFHYYDKDFNNEADTPDNFQSRRPNTSFCFLDIRSPGLGDTAMYLCATSRDPSDEQFFGPGTRLTVL.

In its sample, this clonotype was seen a few times. The V gene is TRBV20-1, the J gene TRBJ2-1; 9 bases align to TRBD2. V dropped 0 bases and J dropped 7; count of bases not matched to a gene: 7. Germline CDR1 DFQATT, CDR2 SNEGSKA (reference sequence). This CDR3 comprises 15 residues. The CDR3 spells CSARDRLAGSNEQFF. The CDR3 DNA reads as TGCAGTGCTAGAGATCGGCTAGCGGGAAGTAATGAGCAGTTCTTC.

This clonotype was seen a few times. The chain employs TRBV6-2 or TRBV6-3 and TRBJ2-7; D possibly corresponds to TRBD1 (5 bases). The germline CDR1 and CDR2 sequences are MNHEY and SVGEGT. CDR3 length equals 12 residues. V was trimmed by 4 bases and J by 2 bases, leaving 6 bases between them. CDR3: CASSWTTYEQYF. CDR3 DNA sequence: TGTGCCAGCAGTTGGACAACCTACGAGCAGTACTTC.

This chain links TRBV7-9 with TRBJ2-1; either TRBD1 or TRBD2 may supply D (5 bases each). The germline CDR1 and CDR2 sequences are SEHNR and FQNEAQ (reference sequence). Between the trimmed V and J ends, which lost 0 bases and 3 bases, there was a span of 12 bases. The CDR3 spans 16 residues. CDR3 coding DNA: TGTGCCAGCAGCTTAGCGGGCCGGGGCGGCTACAATGAGCAGTTCTTC. It is translated as CASSLAGRGGYNEQFF.

This clonotype was seen only a few times. This CDR3 is CASSQVGGGAYEQYF. The DNA of the CDR3 is TGTGCCAGCAGCCAAGTCGGCGGGGGTGCCTACGAGCAGTACTTC. This chain joins TRBV4-2 and TRBJ2-7; 7 nucleotides agree with TRBD2. Per germline, CDR1 LGHNA and CDR2 YNFKEQ. V lost 1 base, J lost 2 bases, and 5 bases stayed unmatched. This CDR3 has 15 amino acids.

The CDR3 protein is CASGDAGGGQPQHF. The CDR3 nucleotides are TGTGCCAGCGGGGATGCCGGGGGCGGTCAGCCCCAGCATTTT. V gene TRBV6-2 or TRBV6-3 combines with J gene TRBJ1-5; D perhaps matches TRBD1 (6 bases). V gave up 8 bases and J gave up 6 bases, with 17 bases separating them. The length of the CDR3 is 14 residues. Germline CDR1 reads MNHEY; CDR2 reads SVGEGT.

The rearrangement links TRBV7-2 to TRBJ2-1, with 7 bases aligning to TRBD1. The V gene's germline CDR1 is SGHTA and CDR2 FQGNSA. With 4 bases clipped from V and 7 bases from J, the junction kept 10 bases outside the gene matches. The CDR3 covers 15 residues. Here the CDR3 reads CTSSSSRGPQNEQFF. CDR3 sequence (DNA): TGTACCAGCAGCTCTAGTAGGGGGCCCCAAAATGAGCAGTTCTTC.

The chain recombines TRBV29-1 with TRBJ2-5; no reliable D call. This CDR3 is 14 amino acids long. V lost 6 bases and J 4 bases, leaving 18 bases between the germline ends. Germline V gene data show CDR1 as SQVTM and CDR2 as ANQGSEA. In nucleotides, the CDR3 is TGCAGCGTCACCCAAAGAAACCCCCCAGAGACCCAGTACTTC. Residues: CSVTQRNPPETQYF.

This clonotype came up a few times. J is TRBJ1-2 and V is TRBV7-3; 9 nucleotides match TRBD1. Germline assignment: CDR1 SGHTA and CDR2 FQGTGA. With V trimmed by 6 bases and J by 6 bases, 14 bases remained unmatched. The CDR3 length is 16 residues. CDR3 nucleotides: TGTGCCAGCAGTCGGGACAGGGTTCTCGAGGCGGATGGCTACACCTTC. Its translation: CASSRDRVLEADGYTF.

This clonotype was detected only a few times. J is TRBJ2-4 and V is TRBV25-1; no definite D call. CDR3 length: 15 residues. Per the germline V gene, CDR1 is MGHDK and CDR2 is SYGVNS. The V gene lost 5 bases and the J gene lost 13 bases, with 24 bases spanning the gap. CDR3 sequence reads: CASSPYETAHTRQYF. Written as DNA, the CDR3 is TGTGCCAGCAGTCCCTACGAGACCGCCCATACGAGGCAGTACTTC.

The rearrangement joins TRBV20-1 to TRBJ1-6, with TRBD1 identical over 8 bases. Germline V lookup: CDR1 DFQATT, CDR2 SNEGSKA (reference sequence). The CDR3 has 17 amino acids. V was clipped by 5 bases and J by 8 bases; unmatched bases: 17. The CDR3 protein is CSARRERRDRCHSPLHF. CDR3 DNA sequence: TGCAGTGCTCGTAGAGAGAGGCGGGACAGGTGCCATTCACCCCTCCACTTT.

J is TRBJ1-1 and V is TRBV20-1; D may be TRBD1 (5 bases). Germline-derived CDR1 and CDR2 are DFQATT and SNEGSKA (reference sequence). The CDR3 extends over 11 amino acids. Trimming removed 6 bases from V and 6 bases from J, with 11 bases in between. The CDR3 bases are TGCAGTGCCGGGGACCTCGCTGAAGCTTTCTTT. It specifies CSAGDLAEAFF.

This chain joins TRBV10-3 and TRBJ2-3; 12 positions match TRBD2. Losses at the gene ends were 7 bases for V and 5 bases for J; bases not matched to a gene: 4. The CDR3 runs 14 residues. Germline-derived CDR1 and CDR2 are ENHRY and SYGVKD. The DNA for the CDR3 is TGTGCCATCACTAGCGGGGGGGCCGGAGATACGCAGTATTTT. As protein: CAITSGGAGDTQYF.

The V call is TRBV7-8, the J call TRBJ1-4, with a possible D match to TRBD1 (5 bases). Trimming removed 0 bases at V and 5 bases at J, with 13 bases between. The CDR3 sequence is 16 residues long. Germline CDR1 SGHVS, CDR2 FQNEAQ. The CDR3 coding sequence is TGTGCCAGCAGCTTAGCGAGTCGGGGGAGGAATGAAAAACTGTTTTTT. Its translation: CASSLASRGRNEKLFF.

The genes are TRBV20-1 and TRBJ2-1, with TRBD2 matching over 9 bases. After removal of 5 bases from V and 4 bases from J, the junction contained 9 bases not matched to a gene. Germline CDR1 and CDR2: DFQATT and SNEGSKA (reference sequence). The CDR3 sequence is 15 residues long. CDR3 sequence: CSALRAGGGYNEQFF. Here the CDR3 DNA reads TGCAGTGCTTTGCGAGCGGGGGGTGGATACAATGAGCAGTTCTTC.